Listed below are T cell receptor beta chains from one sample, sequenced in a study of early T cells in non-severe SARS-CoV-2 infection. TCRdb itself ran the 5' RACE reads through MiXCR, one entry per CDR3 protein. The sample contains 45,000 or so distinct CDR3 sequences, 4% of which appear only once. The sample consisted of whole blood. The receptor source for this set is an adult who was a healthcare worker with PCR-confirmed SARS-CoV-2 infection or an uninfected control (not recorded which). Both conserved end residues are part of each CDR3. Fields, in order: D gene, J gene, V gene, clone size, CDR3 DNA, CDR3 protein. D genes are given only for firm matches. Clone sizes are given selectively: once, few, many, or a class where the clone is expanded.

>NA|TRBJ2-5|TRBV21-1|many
TGTGCCAGCAGAACAGGGATGGAGACCCAGTACTTC
CASRTGMETQYF
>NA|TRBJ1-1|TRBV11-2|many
TGTGCCAGCAGCTTAACCCCGGCGAACACTGAAGCTTTCTTT
CASSLTPANTEAFF
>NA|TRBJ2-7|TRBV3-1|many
TGTGCCAGCAGCCAAGAGCCAGGCACCCACGAGCAGTACTTC
CASSQEPGTHEQYF
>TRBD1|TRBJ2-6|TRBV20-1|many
TGCAGTGCCCTCCCACCGGGACAGGGGAAAACGTCTGGGGCCAACGTCCTGACTTTC
CSALPPGQGKTSGANVLTF
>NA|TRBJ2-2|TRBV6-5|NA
TGTGCCAGCAGTACCATCCGGGACGGAGACACCGGGGAGCTGTTTTTT
CASSTIRDGDTGELFF
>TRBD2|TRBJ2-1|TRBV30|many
TGTGCCTGGACCTACAGGGCGACCGGGACTAGCGGAGAGCAGTTCTTC
CAWTYRATGTSGEQFF
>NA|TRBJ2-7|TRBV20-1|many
TGCAGTGCTAGCGGCTACCGCTACGAGCAGTACTTC
CSASGYRYEQYF
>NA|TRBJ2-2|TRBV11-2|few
TGTGCCAGCAGCTTAGTCTCGGGGCGCACCGGGGAGCTGTTTTTT
CASSLVSGRTGELFF
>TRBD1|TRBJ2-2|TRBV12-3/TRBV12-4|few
TGTGCCAGCATCCCGACAGGGGCGAGCACCGGGGAGCTGTTTTTT
CASIPTGASTGELFF
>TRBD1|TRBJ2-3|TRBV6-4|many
TGTGCCAGCAGTGACTCCGGGACAGGGGGGGCAGATACGCAGTATTTT
CASSDSGTGGADTQYF
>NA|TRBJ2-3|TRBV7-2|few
TGTGCCAGCAGCTCCGGCCTTAGCCCAGATACGCAGTATTTT
CASSSGLSPDTQYF
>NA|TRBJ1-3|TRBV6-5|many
TGTGCCAGCAGTTACTCGAGGGGGGCATCCGGAAACACCATATATTTT
CASSYSRGASGNTIYF
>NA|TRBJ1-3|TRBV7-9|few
TGTGCCAGCAGCCCGCAACCACTGGGATCTGGAAACACCATATATTTT
CASSPQPLGSGNTIYF
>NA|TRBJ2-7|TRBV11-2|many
TGTGCCAGCAGCCAGCTGTCCGGTATTGGGTCCTACGAGCAGTACTTC
CASSQLSGIGSYEQYF
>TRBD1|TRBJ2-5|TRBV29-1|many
TGCAGCGTTATCGAAGGACAGGGCGGAGAGACCCAGTACTTC
CSVIEGQGGETQYF
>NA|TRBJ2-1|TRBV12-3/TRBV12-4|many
TGTGCCAGCAGTTGGGGGGCAGGGAGAGACAATGAGCAGTTCTTC
CASSWGAGRDNEQFF
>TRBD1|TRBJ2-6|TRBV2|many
TGTGCCAGCAGTGATTCCGGGACAGGGTCCAACGTCCTGACTTTC
CASSDSGTGSNVLTF
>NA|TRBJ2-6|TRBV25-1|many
TGTGCCAGCAGGGCAAACTCTGGGGCCAACGTCCTGACTTTC
CASRANSGANVLTF
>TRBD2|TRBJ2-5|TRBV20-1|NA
TGCAGTGCTAGAAGCGGGGGCAGGGAGACCCAGTACTTC
CSARSGGRETQYF
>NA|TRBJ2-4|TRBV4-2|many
TGTGCCAGCAGCCAAGATCAGTTTGTGAGACAGGCTGGCATTCAGTACTTC
CASSQDQFVRQAGIQYF
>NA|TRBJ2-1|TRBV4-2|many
TGTGCCAGCAGCCAAGGGGCGGACTCCCTCCCGTACAATGAGCAGTTCTTC
CASSQGADSLPYNEQFF
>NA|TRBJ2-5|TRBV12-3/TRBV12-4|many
TGTGCCAGCAGTTTAGGGTCGTTTAAGACCCAGTACTTC
CASSLGSFKTQYF
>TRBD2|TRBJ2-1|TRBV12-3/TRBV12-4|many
TGTGCCAGCTTAACTAGCGGGAGGAACGGTGAGCAGTTCTTC
CASLTSGRNGEQFF
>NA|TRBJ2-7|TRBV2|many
TGTGCCAGCAGCGCGGGACTCCTGTCCTACGAGCAGTACTTC
CASSAGLLSYEQYF
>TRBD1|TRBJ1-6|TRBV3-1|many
TGTGCCAGCAGCCAAGGACAGGGGGATTCACCCCTCCACTTT
CASSQGQGDSPLHF
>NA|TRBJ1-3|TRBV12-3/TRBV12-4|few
TGTGCCAGCAGTGACAGGAGCTCTGGAAACACCATATATTTT
CASSDRSSGNTIYF
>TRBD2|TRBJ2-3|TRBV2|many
TGTGCCAGCAGTGTTCCCCAGCGGGGGGACACAGATACGCAGTATTTT
CASSVPQRGDTDTQYF
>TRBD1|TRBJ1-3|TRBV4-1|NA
TGCGCCAGCAGCCAAGGCCGGACAGGGGGAAACACCATATATTTT
CASSQGRTGGNTIYF
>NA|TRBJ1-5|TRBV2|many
TGTGCCAGCACCCAAAGTGGGGGGCGCGGACAGCCCCAGCATTTT
CASTQSGGRGQPQHF